Below, 23 T cell receptor beta chains from the same sample are listed, as sequenced in a study of T cell responses to AZD1222 COVID-19 vaccine. Using immunoSEQ multiplex PCR, the repertoire was profiled, and TCRdb retains in-frame clones only, with some absent. The table has over 150,000 clones, 90% seen once. The specimen comprised peripheral blood, sampled on day 0 of AZD1222 vaccination. These receptors all come from an adult in good health.

The gene calls are TRBV3-1 (or the pseudogene TRBV3-2) and TRBJ1-6; possible D gene TRBD1, 6 bases. V gave up 6 bases and J gave up 8 bases, with 14 bases separating them. The CDR3 loop spans 14 amino acids. The germline gives CDR1 LGHDT, CDR2 YNNKEL (reference sequence). This CDR3 reads CASRREGGDSPLHF. As DNA, the CDR3 is TGTGCCAGCAGACGGGAAGGGGGGGATTCACCCCTCCACTTT.

The J gene is TRBJ2-7, the V gene TRBV18; D assignment may be TRBD1 or TRBD2 (5 bases each). The CDR3 is 16 residues long. V lost 0 bases to trimming and J lost 6 bases, with 18 bases between them. Germline CDR1 is KGHSH and CDR2 is LQKENI. The chain's CDR3 is CASSPPWDVPLGEQYF. DNA of the CDR3: TGTGCCAGCTCACCACCGTGGGACGTCCCTCTGGGCGAGCAGTACTTC.

This chain uses TRBV10-3 with TRBJ1-4, with D unresolved. CDR3 length equals 15 residues. CDR1 and CDR2 from the germline V gene are ENHRY and SYGVKD. V was shortened by 0 bases and J by 5 bases, with 10 bases between the two germline ends. The CDR3 loop reads CAISESNAKNEKLFF. The CDR3 coding sequence is TGTGCCATCAGTGAGTCGAATGCCAAGAATGAAAAACTGTTTTTT.

This CDR3 reads CASSPSGGAWNEQFF. CDR3 DNA: TGCGCCAGCAGCCCTAGCGGGGGGGCTTGGAATGAGCAGTTCTTC. The chain employs TRBV4-1 and TRBJ2-1, with TRBD2 matching over 12 bases. The CDR3 length is 15 residues. J lost 7 bases, V lost 4 bases, and 5 bases had no gene match. Germline assignment: CDR1 MGHRA and CDR2 YSYEKL.

The V call is TRBV3-1 (or the pseudogene TRBV3-2), the J call TRBJ2-2; D is undetermined. The CDR3 runs to 13 residues. V lost 0 bases, J lost 7 bases, and 6 bases lay in between. Per the germline V gene, CDR1 is LGHDT and CDR2 is YNNKEL (reference sequence). Written as DNA, the CDR3 is TGTGCCAGCAGCCAAGACGGTGGCGGGGAGCTGTTTTTT. It translates to CASSQDGGGELFF.

The table lists this clone with a few counts. The chain couples TRBV7-9 to TRBJ1-2, with D unclear. Between the trimmed V and J ends, which lost 0 bases and 8 bases, there was a span of 13 bases. There are 14 residues in the CDR3. Germline-derived CDR1 and CDR2 are SEHNR and FQNEAQ (reference sequence). For the CDR3, the DNA is TGTGCCAGCAGCTTAGCGGTAGGGCAAGGAGGCTACACCTTC. Residues: CASSLAVGQGGYTF.

The V gene is TRBV6-5, the J gene TRBJ2-1; the match to TRBD2 covers 12 bases. The CDR3 is 14 residues long. The ends lost 5 bases at V and 9 bases at J; junction bases unmatched: 5. The germline V gene has CDR1 MNHEY and CDR2 SVGAGI. In DNA, the CDR3 is TGTGCCAGCAGTCCAAGGACTAGCGGGACTGAGCAGTTCTTC. It translates to CASSPRTSGTEQFF.

The chain uses TRBV5-6 and TRBJ2-2; D not certain. V was clipped by 4 bases and J by 3 bases, with 19 bases between them. Germline lookup yields CDR1 SGHDT and CDR2 YYEEEE. The CDR3 is made up of 17 amino acids. The CDR3 DNA follows: TGTGCCAGCAGCGCACCGACCCTAGGCCTACACACCGGGGAGCTGTTTTTT. Its translation is CASSAPTLGLHTGELFF.

The chain employs TRBV29-1 and TRBJ1-2, with 8 bases matching TRBD1. Germline CDR1 reads SQVTM; CDR2 reads ANQGSEA. V gave up 8 bases and J gave up 8 bases; unmatched junction bases: 16. The CDR3 is 14 amino acids. The CDR3 coding sequence is TGCAGCTCTGAATCCGGGACAGGATACAGGGGCTACACCTTC. It encodes CSSESGTGYRGYTF.

V is TRBV6-2 or TRBV6-3 and J is TRBJ1-1; 7 bases map to TRBD1. The CDR3 contains 15 residues. V trimming: 6 bases; J trimming: 1 base; junction bases outside the gene matches: 8. CDR1 MNHEY and CDR2 SVGEGT come from the germline V gene. Here the CDR3 DNA reads TGTGCCAGCAGCCCCGGACAGGCGGGGAACACTGAAGCTTTCTTT. It specifies CASSPGQAGNTEAFF.

This sequence joins TRBV4-3 and TRBJ2-1; D perhaps matches TRBD2 (6 bases). The CDR3 consists of 16 residues. With 1 base removed from V and 0 bases from J, the gap between germline ends came to 10 bases. CDR1 is LGHNA and CDR2 is YSLEER in the germline V gene. In DNA, the CDR3 is TGCGCCAGCAGCCAAGTCGCGGGAAGCTCCTACAATGAGCAGTTCTTC. It translates to CASSQVAGSSYNEQFF.

The chain links TRBV4-3 to TRBJ1-5; D might be TRBD1 (6 bases). Per the germline V gene, CDR1 is LGHNA and CDR2 is YSLEER. The CDR3 length is 14 residues. The V end was cut by 1 base, the J end by 8 bases, with 12 bases between. The CDR3 DNA follows: TGCGCCAGCAGCCAAGGAAAGGGGGACAAGCCCCAGCATTTT. Translation: CASSQGKGDKPQHF.

The V gene is TRBV6-5, the J gene TRBJ2-1; TRBD1 matches 8 bases. The germline gives CDR1 MNHEY, CDR2 SVGAGI. Trimming removed 9 bases from V and 4 bases from J; junction bases left unmatched: 8. This CDR3 contains 14 residues. The DNA of the CDR3 is TGTGCCAGTCGACTGACAGGGGCATACAATGAGCAGTTCTTC. Amino acid sequence: CASRLTGAYNEQFF.

CDR3 bases: TGTGCCAGCAGCTTGCCTGGCTCTGAGCAGTTCTTC. Translation: CASSLPGSEQFF. The chain couples TRBV5-4 to TRBJ2-1; D is undetermined. The CDR3 covers 12 residues. V gave up 1 base and J gave up 9 bases, with 8 bases separating them. Germline V gene data show CDR1 as SGHNT and CDR2 as YYREEE (reference sequence).

For this clone: Germline is not matched at one junction end, which may reflect a read error. The CDR3 spells CASSRADGGSISVF. In nucleotides, the CDR3 is TGTGCCAGCAGCCGGGCTGACGGGGGATCGATTAGCGTGTTC. The J gene is TRBJ2-7, the V gene TRBV6-2 or TRBV6-3, with D maybe TRBD2 (6 bases). This CDR3 spans 14 amino acids. CDR1 is MNHEY and CDR2 is SVGEGT in the germline V gene.

The chain has TRBV2 and TRBJ2-7, with 7 bases lining up with TRBD1. The germline CDR1 and CDR2 sequences are SNHLY and FYNNEI. The J segment lost 6 bases and the V segment lost 6 bases, leaving 14 bases of the junction unmatched. The CDR3 sequence is 15 residues long. Here the CDR3 DNA reads TGTGCCAGCAGGGTGCGGACAGGAACCCTAGGCGAGCAGTACTTC. It yields the protein CASRVRTGTLGEQYF. The variable domain in full, with the rest retrieved from reference TRBV2 and TRBJ2-7, is EPEVTQTPSHQVTQMGQEVILRCVPISNHLYFYWYRQILGQKVEFLVSFYNNEISEKSEIFDDQFSVERPDGSNFTLKIRSTKLEDSAMYFCASRVRTGTLGEQYFGPGTRLTVT.

The chain couples TRBV5-4 to TRBJ2-5, with 10 bases matching TRBD2. V shed 0 bases and J 4 bases; nucleotides not matched to a gene: 3. Germline CDR1 is SGHNT and CDR2 is YYREEE (reference sequence). There are 15 residues in the CDR3. CDR3: CASSLEAGGLETQYF. The CDR3 DNA reads TGTGCCAGCAGCTTGGAAGCGGGGGGGCTAGAGACCCAGTACTTC.

The V and J genes are TRBV7-3 and TRBJ2-1; 9 nucleotides match TRBD2. V shed 1 base and J 6 bases; nucleotides not matched to a gene: 4. The CDR3 is 15 amino acids. Germline CDR1 SGHTA, CDR2 FQGTGA. CDR3 loop: CASSLSGGAINEQFF. In DNA, the CDR3 is TGTGCCAGCAGCTTAAGCGGGGGGGCGATCAATGAGCAGTTCTTC.

J is TRBJ2-3 and V is TRBV4-3; 10 bases align to TRBD1. Per the germline V gene, CDR1 is LGHNA and CDR2 is YSLEER. V trimming: 3 bases; J trimming: 5 bases; junction bases outside the gene matches: 5. This CDR3 spans 15 amino acids. The CDR3 DNA is TGCGCCAGCAGCCACCAATGGACAGGGGGAGATACGCAGTATTTT. It specifies CASSHQWTGGDTQYF.

V usage is TRBV10-3 and J usage is TRBJ1-1; 8 bases map to TRBD1. The junction had 4 bases not matched to a gene; V was cut back by 4 bases and J by 3 bases. Germline lookup yields CDR1 ENHRY and CDR2 SYGVKD. The CDR3 extends over 14 amino acids. Here the CDR3 DNA reads TGTGCCATCAGTGTACAGACAGGGGACACTGAAGCTTTCTTT. Translating it yields CAISVQTGDTEAFF.

The chain employs TRBV5-1 and TRBJ1-4; D unresolved. This CDR3 is built from 13 residues. V gave up 3 bases and J gave up 5 bases, with 8 bases separating them. Germline CDR1 and CDR2: SGHRS and YFSETQ. The DNA of the CDR3 is TGCGCCAGCAGCTCCGGATCAAATGAAAAACTGTTTTTT. It translates to CASSSGSNEKLFF.

In this sample, this clone turned up once. The V call is TRBV19, the J call TRBJ2-3, with 8 nucleotides matching TRBD1. This CDR3 comprises 14 residues. V trimming: 9 bases; J trimming: 6 bases; junction bases outside the gene matches: 11. CDR1 and CDR2 from the germline V gene are LNHDA and SQIVND (reference sequence). The CDR3 DNA follows: TGTGCCAGCGGGGGACAGGTCGAGGCCGATACGCAGTATTTT. It translates to CASGGQVEADTQYF.

This chain joins TRBV15 and TRBJ1-5, with D perhaps matching TRBD1 (5 bases). This CDR3 region has 14 residues. Looked up from germline, CDR1 is LNHNV and CDR2 is YYDKDF (reference sequence). Trimming left V 3 bases short and J 7 bases short, with 13 bases between. CDR3 loop: CATSRRGRTQPQHF. The CDR3 DNA reads as TGTGCCACCAGCAGGAGAGGAAGGACACAGCCCCAGCATTTT.